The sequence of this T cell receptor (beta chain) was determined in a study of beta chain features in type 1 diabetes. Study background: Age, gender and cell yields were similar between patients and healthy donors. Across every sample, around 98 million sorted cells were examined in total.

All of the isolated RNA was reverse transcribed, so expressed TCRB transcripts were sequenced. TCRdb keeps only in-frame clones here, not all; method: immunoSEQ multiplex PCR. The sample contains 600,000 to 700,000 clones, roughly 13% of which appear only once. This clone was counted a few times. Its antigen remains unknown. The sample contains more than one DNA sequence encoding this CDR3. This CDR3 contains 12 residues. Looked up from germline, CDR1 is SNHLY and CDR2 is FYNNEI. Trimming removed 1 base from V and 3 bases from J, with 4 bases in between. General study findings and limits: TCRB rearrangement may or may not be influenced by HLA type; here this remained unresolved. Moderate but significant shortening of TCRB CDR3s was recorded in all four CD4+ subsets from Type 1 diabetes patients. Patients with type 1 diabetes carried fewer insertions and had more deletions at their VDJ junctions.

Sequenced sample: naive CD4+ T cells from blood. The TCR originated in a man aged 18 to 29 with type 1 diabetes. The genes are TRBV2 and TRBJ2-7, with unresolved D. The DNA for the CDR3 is TGTGCCAGCAGTGAAGAGGGCTACGAGCAGTACTTC. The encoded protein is CASSEEGYEQYF.